The 11 T cell receptor beta chains below come from one sample, sequenced in a study of blood T cell repertoires in COVID-19. Generated by immunoSEQ multiplex PCR, the TCRdb table keeps only in-frame clones and is missing some. This sample has a few hundred thousand clones, with 87% found just once. What was sequenced was PBMCs or T cells enriched from blood (not recorded which). These TCRs come from a woman aged 30 to 39 who had recovered from COVID-19.

The V and J genes are TRBV29-1 and TRBJ2-1, with TRBD2 as a possible D gene (6 bases). V shed 0 bases and J shed 1 base, with 10 bases lying between them. Germline CDR1 is SQVTM and CDR2 is ANQGSEA. This CDR3 is built from 15 residues. The CDR3 region is CSVEDFGGSYNEQFF. In DNA form, the CDR3 reads TGCAGCGTTGAAGATTTCGGGGGATCCTACAATGAGCAGTTCTTC.

The V and J genes are TRBV13 and TRBJ2-6; tentative D call: TRBD1 (6 bases). V was pared by 4 bases and J by 0 bases, with 13 bases between. CDR1 PRHDT and CDR2 FYEKMQ come from the germline V gene (reference sequence). CDR3 length: 17 amino acids. CDR3 nucleotides: TGTGCCAGCAGCTCCTGGGACATAGACTCTGGGGCCAACGTCCTGACTTTC. It is translated as CASSSWDIDSGANVLTF. Drawing the rest from reference TRBV13 and TRBJ2-6, the complete variable domain is AAGVIQSPRHLIKEKRETATLKCYPIPRHDTVYWYQQGPGQDPQFLISFYEKMQSDKGSIPDRFSAQQFSDYHSELNMSSLELGDSALYFCASSSWDIDSGANVLTFGAGSRLTVL.

DNA for the CDR3: TGCGCCAGCAGTCCCAATTCCGAGGGAAACACCATATATTTT. Protein: CASSPNSEGNTIYF. The chain joins TRBV5-1 to TRBJ1-3; the D is unclear. The CDR3 sequence is 14 residues long. Deletions cut 5 bases from V and 4 bases from J, with 13 bases between. Germline V CDR1 and CDR2: SGHRS, YFSETQ.

The chain couples TRBV7-8 to TRBJ1-5; D possibly corresponds to TRBD1 (5 bases). Trimming took off 0 bases at V and 7 bases at J, with 10 bases between the two ends. The length of the CDR3 is 14 residues. The germline CDR1 and CDR2 sequences are SGHVS and FQNEAQ. The DNA of the CDR3 is TGTGCCAGCAGCTTAGCAGGGAGGGACCAGCCCCAGCATTTT. It specifies CASSLAGRDQPQHF.

The chain has TRBV6-5 and TRBJ1-2; TRBD1 might be the D (5 bases). The germline V gene encodes CDR1 MNHEY and CDR2 SVGAGI. The CDR3 is made up of 14 amino acids. The V end was cut by 5 bases, the J end by 8 bases, with 18 bases between. CDR3 sequence (DNA): TGTGCCAGCAGTCCCACCGGGGGAACGTGGGGCTACACCTTC. It is translated as CASSPTGGTWGYTF.

This clone was found many times. Different DNA sequences within this sample yield the same CDR3. This sequence joins TRBV5-1 and TRBJ1-1, with TRBD1 as a possible D gene (5 bases). Germline V gene sequence: CDR1 SGHRS, CDR2 YFSETQ. This CDR3 has 14 residues. With 2 bases removed from V and 6 bases from J, the gap between germline ends came to 14 bases. CDR3 residues: CASSFGGGVPEAFF. In DNA, the CDR3 is TGCGCCAGCAGCTTCGGGGGGGGTGTCCCTGAAGCTTTCTTT.

V usage is TRBV28 and J usage is TRBJ1-1, with TRBD1 matching 7 bases. From germline, CDR1 is MDHEN and CDR2 SYDVKM. Trimming cost V 5 bases and J 11 bases; bases outside gene matches: 8. There are 12 residues in the CDR3. The CDR3 DNA follows: TGTGCCAGCAGTGCCTTGCAGGGGGATGCTTTCTTT. Its translation: CASSALQGDAFF.

The chain combines TRBV5-1 with TRBJ1-2, with 12 bases that match TRBD1. Losses at the gene ends were 0 bases for V and 7 bases for J; bases not matched to a gene: 4. Germline values: CDR1 SGHRS, CDR2 YFSETQ. The CDR3 is 15 residues long. As DNA, the CDR3 is TGCGCCAGCAGCTTGGAGGGACAGGGGGCAGGTGGCTACACCTTC. This gives the protein CASSLEGQGAGGYTF.

The chain uses TRBV24-1 and TRBJ2-1; 7 bases are a match to TRBD2. Germline V gene lookup returns CDR1 KGHDR and CDR2 SFDVKD. Germline trimming cut 5 bases from V and 5 bases from J; bases unmatched to any gene: 5. This CDR3 has 14 amino acids. This chain's CDR3 is CATSGERENNEQFF. The CDR3 bases are TGTGCCACCAGTGGCGAGCGGGAAAACAATGAGCAGTTCTTC.

This rearrangement joins TRBV6-1 to TRBJ2-3, with D hard to call. The CDR3 runs 11 residues. Germline V gene lookup returns CDR1 MNHNS and CDR2 SASEGT. Trimming stripped 3 bases from V and 11 bases from J, with 9 bases between. CDR3 coding DNA: TGTGCCAGCAGTGATTTCTATAAGCAGTATTTT. Amino acids: CASSDFYKQYF.

This chain joins TRBV5-8 and TRBJ2-5; perhaps TRBD1 as D (5 bases). Germline CDR1 reads SGHTS; CDR2 reads YDEGEE. Trimming took off 0 bases at V and 5 bases at J, with 14 bases between the two ends. The CDR3 runs 15 residues. The CDR3 here is CASSLDIQKGETQYF. The DNA for the CDR3 is TGTGCCAGCAGCTTGGATATCCAGAAGGGGGAGACCCAGTACTTC.